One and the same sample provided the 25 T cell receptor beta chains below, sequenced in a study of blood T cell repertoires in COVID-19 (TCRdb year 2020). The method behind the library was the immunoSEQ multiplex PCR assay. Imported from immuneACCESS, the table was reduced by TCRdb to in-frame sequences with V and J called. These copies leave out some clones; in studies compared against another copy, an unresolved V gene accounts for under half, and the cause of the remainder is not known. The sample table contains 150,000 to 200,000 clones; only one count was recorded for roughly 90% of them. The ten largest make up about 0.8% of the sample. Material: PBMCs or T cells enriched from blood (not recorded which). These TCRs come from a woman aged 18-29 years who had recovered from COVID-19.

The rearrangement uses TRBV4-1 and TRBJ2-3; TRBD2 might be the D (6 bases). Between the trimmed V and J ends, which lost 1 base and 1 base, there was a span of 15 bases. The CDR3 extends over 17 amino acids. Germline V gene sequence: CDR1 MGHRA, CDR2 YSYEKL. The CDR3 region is CASSQGPRAGGTDTQYF. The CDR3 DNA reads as TGCGCCAGCAGCCAAGGCCCTCGAGCGGGCGGCACAGATACGCAGTATTTT.

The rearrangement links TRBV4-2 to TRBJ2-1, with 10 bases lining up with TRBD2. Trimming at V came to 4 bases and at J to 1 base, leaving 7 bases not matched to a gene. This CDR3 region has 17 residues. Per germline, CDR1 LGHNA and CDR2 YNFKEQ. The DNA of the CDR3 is TGTGCCAGCAGCCCCGTAGCGGGAGGAGGGTCCTACAATGAGCAGTTCTTC. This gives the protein CASSPVAGGGSYNEQFF.

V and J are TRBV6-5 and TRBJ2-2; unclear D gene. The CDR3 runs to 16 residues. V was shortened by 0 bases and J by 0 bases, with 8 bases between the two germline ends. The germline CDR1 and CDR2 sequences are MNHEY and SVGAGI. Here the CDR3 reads CASSYSRSTNTGELFF. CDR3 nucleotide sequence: TGTGCCAGCAGTTACTCTAGGAGTACGAACACCGGGGAGCTGTTTTTT.

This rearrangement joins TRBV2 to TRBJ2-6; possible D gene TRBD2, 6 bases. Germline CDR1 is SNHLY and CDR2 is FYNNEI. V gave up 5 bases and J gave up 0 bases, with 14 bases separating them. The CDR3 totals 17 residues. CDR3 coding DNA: TGTGCCAGCAGTCGGGGCGGGATCAGCTCTGGGGCCAACGTCCTGACTTTC. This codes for CASSRGGISSGANVLTF.

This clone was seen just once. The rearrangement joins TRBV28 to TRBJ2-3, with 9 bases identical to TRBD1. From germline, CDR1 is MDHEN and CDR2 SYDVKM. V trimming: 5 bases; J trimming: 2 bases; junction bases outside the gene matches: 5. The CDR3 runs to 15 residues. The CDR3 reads CASSTRDRATDTQYF. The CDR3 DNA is TGTGCCAGCAGTACCCGGGACAGGGCCACAGATACGCAGTATTTT.

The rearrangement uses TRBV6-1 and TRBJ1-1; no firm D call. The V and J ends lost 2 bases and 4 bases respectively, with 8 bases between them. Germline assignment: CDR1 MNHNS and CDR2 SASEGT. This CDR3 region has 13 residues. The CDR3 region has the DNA TGTGCCAGCAGTGAACTAATCGGCACTGAAGCTTTCTTT. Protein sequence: CASSELIGTEAFF.

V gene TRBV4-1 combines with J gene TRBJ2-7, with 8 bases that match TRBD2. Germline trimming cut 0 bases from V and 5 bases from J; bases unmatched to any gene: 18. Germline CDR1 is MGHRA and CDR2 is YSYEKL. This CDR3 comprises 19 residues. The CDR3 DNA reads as TGCGCCAGCAGCCAAGATCTTTGGGCTAGCGGGTACCGCTTAGACGAGCAGTACTTC. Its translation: CASSQDLWASGYRLDEQYF.

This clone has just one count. CDR3 nucleotide sequence: TGTGCCAGCAGAACCGGGACTTATCTTTTAAATGAGCAGTTCTTC. It translates to CASRTGTYLLNEQFF. The rearrangement joins TRBV27 to TRBJ2-1, with a possible D match to TRBD2 (6 bases). V was cut by 6 bases and J by 7 bases, with 19 bases left in between. CDR3 size: 15 residues. The germline V gene has CDR1 MNHEY and CDR2 SMNVEV (reference sequence).

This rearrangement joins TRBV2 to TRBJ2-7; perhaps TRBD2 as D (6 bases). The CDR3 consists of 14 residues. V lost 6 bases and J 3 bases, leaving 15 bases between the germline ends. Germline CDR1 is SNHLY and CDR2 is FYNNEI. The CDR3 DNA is TGTGCCAGCAGCATAAGGGGCGGGGACTACGAGCAGTACTTC. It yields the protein CASSIRGGDYEQYF.

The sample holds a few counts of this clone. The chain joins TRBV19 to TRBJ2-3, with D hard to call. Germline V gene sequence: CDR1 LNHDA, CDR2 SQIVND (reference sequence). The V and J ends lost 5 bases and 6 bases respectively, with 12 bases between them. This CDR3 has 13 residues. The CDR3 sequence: CASSPRGADTQYF. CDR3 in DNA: TGTGCCAGTAGTCCTCGCGGAGCGGATACGCAGTATTTT.

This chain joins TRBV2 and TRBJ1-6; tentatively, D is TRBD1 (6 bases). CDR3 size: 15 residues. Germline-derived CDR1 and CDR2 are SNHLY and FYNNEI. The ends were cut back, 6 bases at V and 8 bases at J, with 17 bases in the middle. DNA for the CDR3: TGTGCCAGCAGCCCACAGGGTCTGGTGGATTCACCCCTCCACTTT. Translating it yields CASSPQGLVDSPLHF. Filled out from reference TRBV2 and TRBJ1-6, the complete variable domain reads EPEVTQTPSHQVTQMGQEVILRCVPISNHLYFYWYRQILGQKVEFLVSFYNNEISEKSEIFDDQFSVERPDGSNFTLKIRSTKLEDSAMYFCASSPQGLVDSPLHFGNGTRLTVT.

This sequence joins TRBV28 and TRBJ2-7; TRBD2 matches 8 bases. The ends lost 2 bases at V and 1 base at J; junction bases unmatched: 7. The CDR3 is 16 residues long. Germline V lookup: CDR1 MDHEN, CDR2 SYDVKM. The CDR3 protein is CASSLPTSGDSYEQYF. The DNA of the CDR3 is TGTGCCAGCAGTTTACCCACTAGCGGTGATTCCTACGAGCAGTACTTC.

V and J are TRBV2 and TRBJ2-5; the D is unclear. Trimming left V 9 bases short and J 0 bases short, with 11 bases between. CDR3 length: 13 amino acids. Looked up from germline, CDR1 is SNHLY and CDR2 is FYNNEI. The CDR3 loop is CASCSRYQETQYF. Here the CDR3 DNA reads TGTGCCAGTTGCTCCCGGTACCAAGAGACCCAGTACTTC.

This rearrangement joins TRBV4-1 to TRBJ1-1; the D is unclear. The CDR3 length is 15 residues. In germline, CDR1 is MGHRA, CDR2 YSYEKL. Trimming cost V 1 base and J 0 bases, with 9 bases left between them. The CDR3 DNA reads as TGCGCCAGCAGCCAAGGATCACTGATGAACACTGAAGCTTTCTTT. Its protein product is CASSQGSLMNTEAFF.

The CDR3 loop is CASSLYLADEQFF. The CDR3 nucleotides read TGTGCCAGCAGCTTGTATCTGGCGGATGAGCAGTTCTTC. The chain has TRBV5-5 and TRBJ2-1; no clear D. The germline V and J ends were trimmed by 1 base and 8 bases, with 10 bases remaining between them. This CDR3 spans 13 amino acids. CDR1 and CDR2 from the germline V gene are SGHKS and YYEKEE (reference sequence).

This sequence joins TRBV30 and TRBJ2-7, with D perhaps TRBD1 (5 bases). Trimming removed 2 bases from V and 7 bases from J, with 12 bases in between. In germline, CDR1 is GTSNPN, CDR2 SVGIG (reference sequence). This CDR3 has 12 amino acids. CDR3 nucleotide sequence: TGTGCCTGGAGTACTGGACACGGGGAGCAGTACTTC. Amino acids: CAWSTGHGEQYF. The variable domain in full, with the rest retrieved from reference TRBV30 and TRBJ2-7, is SQTIHQWPATLVQPVGSPLSLECTVEGTSNPNLYWYRQAAGRGLQLLFYSVGIGQISSEVPQNLSASRPQDRQFILSSKKLLLSDSGFYLCAWSTGHGEQYFGPGTRLTVT.

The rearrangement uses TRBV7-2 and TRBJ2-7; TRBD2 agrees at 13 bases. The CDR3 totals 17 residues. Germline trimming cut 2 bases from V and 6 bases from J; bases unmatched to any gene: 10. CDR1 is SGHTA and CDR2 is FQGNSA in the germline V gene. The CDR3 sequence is CASSLLAWTSGRGEQYF. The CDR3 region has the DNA TGTGCCAGCAGCTTACTAGCCTGGACTAGCGGGAGAGGCGAGCAGTACTTC.

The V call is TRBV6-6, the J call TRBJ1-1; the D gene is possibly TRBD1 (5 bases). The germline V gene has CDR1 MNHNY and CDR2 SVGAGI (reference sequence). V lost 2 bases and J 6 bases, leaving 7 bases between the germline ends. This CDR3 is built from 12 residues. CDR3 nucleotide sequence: TGTGCCAGCAGTTACAGGGGTTCTGAAGCTTTCTTT. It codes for CASSYRGSEAFF.

Here the CDR3 reads CAIRGGRAARDTGELFF. CDR3 in DNA: TGTGCCATCAGAGGCGGGAGGGCAGCGCGGGACACCGGGGAGCTGTTTTTT. This sequence joins TRBV10-3 and TRBJ2-2; TRBD2 matches at 9 bases. The CDR3 loop spans 17 amino acids. The V gene's germline CDR1 is ENHRY and CDR2 SYGVKD. The V and J ends lost 6 bases and 3 bases, in that order; junction bases with no gene match: 11.

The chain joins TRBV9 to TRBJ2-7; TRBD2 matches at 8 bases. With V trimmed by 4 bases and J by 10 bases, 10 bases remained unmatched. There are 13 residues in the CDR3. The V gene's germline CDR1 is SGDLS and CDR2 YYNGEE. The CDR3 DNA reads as TGTGCCAGCAGCCCCTCCGGAGCGGGGGTACAGTACTTC. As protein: CASSPSGAGVQYF.

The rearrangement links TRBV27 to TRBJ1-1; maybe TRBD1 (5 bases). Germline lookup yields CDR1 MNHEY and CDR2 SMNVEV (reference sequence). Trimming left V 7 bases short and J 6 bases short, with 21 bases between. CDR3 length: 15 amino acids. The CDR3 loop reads CASKIQNRKGAEAFF. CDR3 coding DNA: TGTGCCAGCAAAATTCAAAACAGGAAAGGAGCTGAAGCTTTCTTT.

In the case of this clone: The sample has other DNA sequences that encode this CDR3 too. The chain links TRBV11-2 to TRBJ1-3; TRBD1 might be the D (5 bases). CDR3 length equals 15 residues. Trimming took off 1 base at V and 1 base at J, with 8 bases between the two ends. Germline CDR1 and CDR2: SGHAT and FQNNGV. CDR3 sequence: CASSLAGGSGNTIYF. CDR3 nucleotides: TGTGCCAGCAGCTTAGCGGGGGGTTCTGGAAACACCATATATTTT.

The CDR3 reads CASSSLDRVGPGANVLTF. DNA for the CDR3: TGTGCCAGCAGCTCCCTGGACAGGGTGGGACCTGGGGCCAACGTCCTGACTTTC. The chain recombines TRBV7-9 with TRBJ2-6; 8 bases are a match to TRBD1. The ends lost 4 bases at V and 2 bases at J; junction bases unmatched: 10. CDR3 length: 18 residues. Germline CDR1 is SEHNR and CDR2 is FQNEAQ (reference sequence).

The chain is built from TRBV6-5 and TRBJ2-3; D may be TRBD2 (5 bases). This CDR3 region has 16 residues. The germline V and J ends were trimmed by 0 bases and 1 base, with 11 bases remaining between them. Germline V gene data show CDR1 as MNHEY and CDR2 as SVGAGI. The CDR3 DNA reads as TGTGCCAGCAGTTACTCGATCGGGGAAGGCACAGATACGCAGTATTTT. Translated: CASSYSIGEGTDTQYF.

Written as DNA, the CDR3 is TGTGCCACCGCAGTTACGACAGGGGGTGCGAGAAGCAATCAGCCCCAGCATTTT. This codes for CATAVTTGGARSNQPQHF. This rearrangement joins TRBV24-1 to TRBJ1-5, with 9 bases identical to TRBD1. Looked up from germline, CDR1 is KGHDR and CDR2 is SFDVKD. V trimming: 9 bases; J trimming: 1 base; junction bases outside the gene matches: 15. The length of the CDR3 is 18 residues.